This is a list of T cell receptor beta chains from one sample in a study of T cell clones after liver transplantation. The protocol was immunoSEQ multiplex PCR, while the TCRdb copy is restricted to in-frame clones and leaves out a portion. The sample lists 93,000 or so clones, 80% to 90% occurring once. Sequences were derived from CD4+ T cells from blood, sampled 45 to 50 months after liver transplant. The receptors were gathered from a human patient who received a liver transplant. Some T cells may be supplied by the graft donor. CDR3s include the opening cysteine and the closing phenylalanine or tryptophan. The D gene is left open where the match is weak. Only some rows state a clone size, as once, few, many or a class for expanded clones.

cdr3_nt cdr3_aa clone_size j_call v_call d_call
TGTGCCAGCAGCCAAGGGGTTAGTTTGACTAGCGGGGGCACAGATACGCAGTATTTT CASSQGVSLTSGGTDTQYF . TRBJ2-3 TRBV4-2 TRBD2
TGTGCCAGCAGCTTGGGGTTTAGCGGAGAATCGTACGAGCAGTACTTC CASSLGFSGESYEQYF few TRBJ2-7 TRBV5-6 .
TGTGCCAGCTACCGTCCGGGACAGGGGCCCAATGAGCAGTTCTTC CASYRPGQGPNEQFF . TRBJ2-1 TRBV28 TRBD1
TGTGCCAGCTCACCCATACGGGGGGAGAACTATGGCTACACCTTC CASSPIRGENYGYTF . TRBJ1-2 TRBV18 .
TGTGCCAGCAGCCAAGAGGGCCAACTGTTTTTT CASSQEGQLFF . TRBJ1-4 TRBV14 .
TGCGCCAGCAGCTTCGGACACTCGAACACTGAAGCTTTCTTT CASSFGHSNTEAFF . TRBJ1-1 TRBV5-1 .
TGTGCCATCCTGATCGGGAGGGGAGGACATGGCTACACCTTC CAILIGRGGHGYTF . TRBJ1-2 TRBV28 .
TGTGCCAGCAGGAGACGACTAGCGGGCACAGATACGCAGTATTTT CASRRRLAGTDTQYF . TRBJ2-3 TRBV5-8 TRBD2
TGTGCTAGTGGTTTGGGCGAGGGGGCGACTGAAGCTTTCTTT CASGLGEGATEAFF once TRBJ1-1 TRBV12-5 TRBD1
TGTGCCAGTAGTATCTCCCTTAGCAATCAGCCCCAGCATTTT CASSISLSNQPQHF . TRBJ1-5 TRBV19 .
TGTGCCATCAGCCCTAGTTGGGGACAGGGAAGCAATCAGCCCCAGCATTTT CAISPSWGQGSNQPQHF . TRBJ1-5 TRBV10-3 TRBD1
TGCAGCGTAGGCACCCGCGGGGGCCACTCCTACGAGCAGTACTTC CSVGTRGGHSYEQYF once TRBJ2-7 TRBV29-1 .
TGTGCCAGCTCACCTTCGCTAGCGGGAGGGTACAATGAGCAGTTCTTC CASSPSLAGGYNEQFF . TRBJ2-1 TRBV18 TRBD2
TGTGCCAGCAGGGGGACAGGGTTAGCTTTCTTT CASRGTGLAFF . TRBJ1-1 TRBV6-6 TRBD1
TGTGCCAGTAGCGGGGGGGCAGGGAATGAAAAACTGTTTTTT CASSGGAGNEKLFF . TRBJ1-4 TRBV19 .
TGTGCCAGCAGCTTAGGTACAGGGGGCGATGTTGAAAAACTGTTTTTT CASSLGTGGDVEKLFF . TRBJ1-4 TRBV5-8 TRBD1
TGTGCCAGCAGCCGCGACCCGGCCCTAGACTACGAGCAGTACTTC CASSRDPALDYEQYF once TRBJ2-7 TRBV6-1 .
TGTGCCAGCAGCTTGGCGGTTGGGGTGGTGGTCGAAAACGAGCAGTACTTC CASSLAVGVVVENEQYF . TRBJ2-7 TRBV5-8 .
TGTGCCAGCAGCGCCCCGACAGCGCCGATCGCCGTCAATCAGCCCCAGCATTTT CASSAPTAPIAVNQPQHF . TRBJ1-5 TRBV7-2 .
TGTGCCAGCAGCGTTCTACAGGAGAACACTGAAGCTTTCTTT CASSVLQENTEAFF . TRBJ1-1 TRBV7-9 .
TGTGCCATCAGTGAGTTGGACACTTCAGGCTGGGGGACTGAAGCTTTCTTT CAISELDTSGWGTEAFF once TRBJ1-1 TRBV10-3 .
TGTGCCAGCAGCGTAGAGGCGGGAGTACTTTACAATGAGCAGTTCTTC CASSVEAGVLYNEQFF . TRBJ2-1 TRBV9 TRBD2
TGCGCCAGCAGCTTGGGTGGGGGACTAGCGGGACACGGCTCCTACGAGCAGTACTTC CASSLGGGLAGHGSYEQYF . TRBJ2-7 TRBV5-1 TRBD2
TGTGCCAGCAGCCTGGACTATGGACCGAACACCGGGGAGCTGTTTTTT CASSLDYGPNTGELFF once TRBJ2-2 TRBV11-1 .
TGTGCCAGCAGTGAGACTGGGCATACGCAGTATTTT CASSETGHTQYF . TRBJ2-3 TRBV27 .
TGTGCCAGCTCAGCCAGGGAGGGGAATACTGAAGCTTTCTTT CASSAREGNTEAFF . TRBJ1-1 TRBV18 .
TGTGCCAGCCACGGGTCATACTATCAGCCCCAGCATTTT CASHGSYYQPQHF . TRBJ1-5 TRBV5-8 .
TGTGCCAGCAGCCTACGGACAGTTGAAGAACTGTTTTTT CASSLRTVEELFF . TRBJ1-4 TRBV11-2 .
TGTGCCAGCTCGCCGGACAGGAGCACAACTAATGAAAAACTGTTTTTT CASSPDRSTTNEKLFF . TRBJ1-4 TRBV18 TRBD1
TGTGCCAGCAGCCGCGCGGGACAGGGGAACACCGGGGAGCTGTTTTTT CASSRAGQGNTGELFF . TRBJ2-2 TRBV14 TRBD1
TGTGCCAGCAGTCCACCGGGGGGAAGCTCCTACGAGCAGTACTTC CASSPPGGSSYEQYF . TRBJ2-7 TRBV28 TRBD2
TGTGCCAGCAGTTTGAGGGCCAGGGGCACTGAAGCTTTCTTT CASSLRARGTEAFF . TRBJ1-1 TRBV27 .
TGTGCCAGCAGCCCCAACTTCAGGGAAGGGACTGAAGCTTTCTTT CASSPNFREGTEAFF . TRBJ1-1 TRBV7-6 .
TGTGCCAGCAGTTACACCGGGGACAGGGCGGATACGCAGTATTTT CASSYTGDRADTQYF few TRBJ2-3 TRBV6-5 TRBD1
TGTGCCAGCAGCCTATCACAGGGTTCTACCGGGGAGCTGTTTTTT CASSLSQGSTGELFF once TRBJ2-2 TRBV7-3 .
TGTGCCAGTAGTATGGTCCCCATCCTAGATGAGCAGTTCTTC CASSMVPILDEQFF . TRBJ2-1 TRBV19 .
TGCGCCAGCAGCTCCCAACAGCGAACAAGTTACAATGAGCAGTTCTTC CASSSQQRTSYNEQFF . TRBJ2-1 TRBV4-3 .
TGCGCCAGCAGCTTGGTTGGGGGCGCGGGTACTGAAGCTTTCTTT CASSLVGGAGTEAFF . TRBJ1-1 TRBV5-1 .
TGTGCCTGGAGAACGGTGCCCCTTTTCTCTGGGGCCAACGTCCTGACTTTC CAWRTVPLFSGANVLTF . TRBJ2-6 TRBV30 .
TGTGCCAGCAGTTGGGGTACAGGCCTCTATGGCTACACCTTC CASSWGTGLYGYTF . TRBJ1-2 TRBV28 .
TGTGCCAGCAGCTTGGTACAGGGAGGGGAGACCCAGTACTTC CASSLVQGGETQYF once TRBJ2-5 TRBV5-4 .
TGTGCCAGCACCACAGGGCTGGGGACCCAGTACTTC CASTTGLGTQYF . TRBJ2-5 TRBV27 .
TGTGCCAGCAGTTTGTCAGGGGTGCACACCGGGGAGCTGTTTTTT CASSLSGVHTGELFF . TRBJ2-2 TRBV28 .
TGTGCCATCATCCAAATGGGGGGCGGCTATGGCTACACCTTC CAIIQMGGGYGYTF . TRBJ1-2 TRBV6-1 .
TGTGCCAGCAGCACTGGACAGACGCAGCCCCAGCATTTT CASSTGQTQPQHF . TRBJ1-5 TRBV21-1 .